This note documents a single T cell receptor (beta chain) sequence. What this receptor recognizes is not known. The sample belongs to a study of CXCR3-negative and CXCR3-positive naive CD8 T cells (dated by TCRdb to the late 2010s). In terms of the full investigation: About 135 million TRB reads were obtained in total, roughly 1.5 +/- 0.3 million reads per library. Data from some twelve donors, pooled across two independent experiments, went into the diversity and physicochemical repertoire analyses. The TRBV-TRBJ cluster analysis covered naive subsets from a handful of donors and memory cells from 3 donors.

Including cysteine and phenylalanine, the CDR3 has 15 amino acids. This entry has no DNA. CDR1 and CDR2 were assigned from the germline V gene (reference sequence) as LNHDA and SQIVND. Broad study findings and their caveats: Because surface CD5, which has been linked to self-reactivity in mice, was comparable between naive subsets, TCR interaction strength was also inferred from TRB CDR3 physicochemical properties. Within the same donor, TRBV-TRBJ usage looked similar between naive CXCR3-negative and CXCR3-positive cells, but memory cells had distinct patterns. Freshly isolated PBMCs were used for most assays because CXCR3 expression partially decreased after cryopreservation. Both naive subsets had comparably high repertoire diversity, while memory CD8+ T cells had much lower repertoire diversity.

The instrument given in TCRdb is NextSeq 550. The Human TCR Profiling Kit (MiLaboratory) was used to prepare UMI-labeled 5' RACE TRB cDNA libraries. cDNA synthesis used the entire amount of extracted RNA, and PCR amplification then used the entire amount of cDNA produced. Libraries were prepared in parallel with an identical number of PCR cycles. In the original analysis: MIGEC and MiXCR extracted about 50,000 +/- 10,000 unique UMI-labeled TRB cDNA molecules per library, requiring at least two reads per UMI. On average, each library contained roughly 40,000 +/- 10,000 functional in-frame TRB CDR3 nucleotide clonotypes without stop codons. After each sample was downsampled to 5000 UMI-labeled TRB molecules, VDJtools was used to calculate diversity metrics such as normalized Shannon-Wiener and Chao1. For the central five CDR3 residues, VDJtools calculated physicochemical properties weighted by clonotype size, namely interaction energy, strength, volume and Kidera factor 4. TCRdb reprocessed the raw reads; every CDR3 protein sequence is a single record, and DNA is not supplied. It is TCRdb's table, rather than the study itself, that gives the V and J calls and clone size. The sample has over 45,000 distinct CDR3 sequences on record. About 15% of the sample rests with the top ten.

Each CD8+ T cell subset was flow-sorted in triplicate, and 250,000 to 300,000 cells per subset were placed directly into RLT lysis buffer. Peripheral blood mononuclear cells were isolated from buffy coats using standard density gradient centrifugation. An RNeasy Mini Kit was used to extract total RNA from the sorted cells. The sequencing sample was made of memory CD8+ T cells from blood. The cell subset or site label of this sample denotes: conventional CD8+ memory T cells (TMEM), sorted as controls. The receptor was isolated from a human donor in good health. Some clones in this sample may be carry-over from other donors' samples. The chain employs TRBV19 and TRBJ1-1; absent DNA, TCRdb's TRBD1 call cannot be checked. The CDR3 here reads CASSKPDRGGAEAFF.